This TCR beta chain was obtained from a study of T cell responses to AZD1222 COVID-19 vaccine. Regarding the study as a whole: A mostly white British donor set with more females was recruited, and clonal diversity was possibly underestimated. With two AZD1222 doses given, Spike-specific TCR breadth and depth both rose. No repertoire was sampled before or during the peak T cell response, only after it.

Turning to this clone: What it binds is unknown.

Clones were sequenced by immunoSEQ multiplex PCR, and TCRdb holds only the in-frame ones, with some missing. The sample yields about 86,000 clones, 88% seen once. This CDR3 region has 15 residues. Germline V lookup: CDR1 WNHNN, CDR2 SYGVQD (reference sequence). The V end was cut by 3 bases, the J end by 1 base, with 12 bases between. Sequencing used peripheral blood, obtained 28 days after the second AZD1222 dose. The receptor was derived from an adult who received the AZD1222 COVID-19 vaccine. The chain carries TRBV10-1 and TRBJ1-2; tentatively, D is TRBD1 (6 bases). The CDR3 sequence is CASSDHRAYNYGYTF. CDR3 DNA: TGCGCCAGCAGTGATCACAGGGCATATAACTATGGCTACACCTTC.